The text below deals with one T cell receptor (beta chain). This sample is drawn from a study of blood T cell repertoires in COVID-19. Study as a whole: Acute-phase and convalescent COVID-19 samples originated in the United States, Italy and Spain. PBMCs, B-cell-depleted T cells, or T cells provided the cDNA or gDNA that made up the material.

Per the original methods: Researchers report that nucleated cell counts were estimated from reference gene primer amplification. Sequenced by immunoSEQ multiplex PCR; TCRdb stores in-frame clones only, minus some. D and trimming come from the DNA, and the V and J calls and clone size come from that table. The sample consists of some 250,000 clones, 88% of them appearing once. The germline gives CDR1 SGDLS, CDR2 YYNGEE. With 4 bases clipped from V and 10 bases from J, the junction kept 9 bases outside the gene matches. The CDR3 sequence is 15 residues long. This chain joins TRBV9 and TRBJ2-1; 12 bases map to TRBD2. This clonotype originated in a woman aged 40 to 55 who had recovered from COVID-19. Sequencing input: peripheral blood. The DNA of the CDR3 is TGTGCCAGCAGCCTAGCGGGAGGGCCGGCGGGGGAGCAGTTCTTC. Translated, it gives CASSLAGGPAGEQFF.